This T cell receptor (beta chain) originates from a study of lymphopenia after photon versus proton radiotherapy. Study findings and constraints: Larger post-nadir TCR diversity loss correlated inversely with survival in deceased patients. Photon-treated patients lost naive T cells and TCR diversity; proton-treated stayed stable. After the lymphocyte nadir, photon-treated repertoires showed oligoclonal expansion, especially of CD8+ Temra cells. Better survival with proton therapy was suggested as possible, not demonstrated.

The CDR3 consists of 15 residues. CDR1 is SGHDT and CDR2 is YYEEEE in the germline V gene. Deletions cut 5 bases from V and 0 bases from J, with 11 bases between. Note on this clone: The antigen is unknown.

Here immunoSEQ multiplex PCR was the method, and the copy in TCRdb shows in-frame clones only, minus some. The data show about 30,000 clones, roughly 90% seen once. Sequences were derived from peripheral blood, sampled from a patient treated with photon-based radiotherapy. V gene TRBV5-6 combines with J gene TRBJ2-2; D is ambiguous. The sequence derives from a woman between 50 and 59 years old with pancreatic cancer. The CDR3: CASSRSPANTGELFF. As DNA, the CDR3 is TGTGCCAGCAGTCGCAGTCCCGCGAACACCGGGGAGCTGTTTTTT.